A selection of T cell receptor beta chains follows, all from one sample in a study of chemoradiotherapy in HPV16-positive cancers. Assay: immunoSEQ multiplex PCR; the TCRdb copy retains only in-frame clones and omits some. The data show over 1,000 clones, around 91% seen once. The sequences come from tumor tissue, collected from a patient who underwent chemoradiotherapy. The origin of the receptors is a human donor with HPV-associated anogenital cancer. The CDR3 runs from the conserved cysteine through the conserved F or W. D genes are given only for firm matches. A row's size may be missing; if present it is once, few, many or a size class.

CDR3aa	CDR3nt	abundance	d_gene	v_gene	j_gene
CASSLRTSGSYEQYF	TGTGCCAGCAGTTTAAGGACTAGCGGCTCCTACGAGCAGTACTTC	NA	TRBD2	TRBV28	TRBJ2-7
CASSVQSNQPQHF	TGTGCCAGCAGTGTCCAAAGCAATCAGCCCCAGCATTTT	once	NA	TRBV2	TRBJ1-5
CASSRDYTGELFF	TGTGCCAGCAGTCGGGATTACACCGGGGAGCTGTTTTTT	NA	NA	TRBV6-1	TRBJ2-2
CASSSQVRADGYTF	TGTGCCAGCAGTTCCCAGGTCCGGGCCGATGGCTACACCTTC	NA	NA	TRBV28	TRBJ1-2
CASSYSPSGGGNEQFF	TGTGCCAGCAGTTACTCGCCTAGCGGGGGGGGGAATGAGCAGTTCTTC	NA	TRBD2	TRBV6-5	TRBJ2-1
CASTWTLPNSPLHF	TGTGCCAGCACCTGGACCCTTCCCAATTCACCCCTCCACTTT	NA	NA	TRBV6-5	TRBJ1-6
CASSDGVGSYEAFF	TGTGCCAGCAGTGATGGGGTGGGATCGTATGAAGCTTTCTTT	NA	NA	TRBV6-1	TRBJ1-1
CASSEDGGGTYEQFF	TGTGCCAGCAGTGAAGACGGCGGGGGTACTTATGAGCAGTTCTTC	once	TRBD2	TRBV6-1	TRBJ2-1
CASSSDGSSYEQYF	TGTGCCAGCAGCTCGGACGGGAGCTCCTACGAGCAGTACTTC	NA	NA	TRBV7-9	TRBJ2-7
CASSQVQETQYF	TGCGCCAGCAGCCAAGTCCAAGAGACCCAGTACTTC	NA	NA	TRBV5-1	TRBJ2-5
CAISDTGTGGYTF	TGTGCCATCAGTGACACAGGGACCGGGGGCTACACCTTC	NA	NA	TRBV10-3	TRBJ1-2
CASSILAGATYEQYF	TGCGCCAGCAGCATCCTAGCGGGGGCTACCTACGAGCAGTACTTC	NA	TRBD2	TRBV5-1	TRBJ2-7
CASSEQGLNTEAFF	TGCGCCAGCAGTGAACAGGGTTTGAACACTGAAGCTTTCTTT	NA	NA	TRBV10-2	TRBJ1-1
CASSESGLGEQYF	TGTGCCAGCAGCGAGAGCGGGTTGGGCGAGCAGTACTTC	NA	NA	TRBV9	TRBJ2-7
CASSPRDRASYEQYF	TGTGCCAGCAGCCCCCGGGACAGGGCTTCCTACGAGCAGTACTTC	once	TRBD1	TRBV7-9	TRBJ2-7
CASRPSDRSRADEQFF	TGTGCCAGCAGACCCTCCGACAGGTCCAGGGCTGATGAGCAGTTCTTC	NA	NA	TRBV28	TRBJ2-1
CASSPKGQGWAFF	TGTGCCAGCAGCCCCAAGGGACAGGGGTGGGCTTTCTTT	NA	TRBD1	TRBV7-6	TRBJ1-1
CSVEVQLVNTGELFF	TGCAGCGTTGAAGTTCAACTAGTCAACACCGGGGAGCTGTTTTTT	NA	NA	TRBV29-1	TRBJ2-2
CASSQGGGGAKNIQYF	TGCGCCAGCAGCCAAGGGGGAGGGGGGGCCAAAAACATTCAGTACTTC	NA	NA	TRBV4-3	TRBJ2-4
CASSEAGTGGSPLHF	TGTGCCAGCAGTGAGGCCGGGACAGGGGGATCACCCCTCCACTTT	NA	TRBD1	TRBV6-4	TRBJ1-6
CASSITLTGELFF	TGTGCCAGTAGTATAACGTTAACCGGGGAGCTGTTTTTT	NA	NA	TRBV19	TRBJ2-2
CASSISRAVQETQYF	TGTGCCAGTAGTATCTCTCGGGCAGTCCAAGAGACCCAGTACTTC	NA	NA	TRBV19	TRBJ2-5
CASSTRTDTQYF	TGTGCCAGCAGTACCCGCACAGATACGCAGTATTTT	NA	NA	TRBV2	TRBJ2-3
CASSWDSSSNEQFF	TGTGCCAGCAGCTGGGACTCGAGCTCCAATGAGCAGTTCTTC	NA	NA	TRBV7-3	TRBJ2-1
CSVVLSRGRVAGTEAFF	TGCAGCGTTGTTTTGTCTCGGGGTAGGGTTGCCGGCACTGAAGCTTTCTTT	NA	NA	TRBV29-1	TRBJ1-1
CASSRGEGGNQPQHF	TGTGCCAGCAGCCGTGGGGAGGGGGGCAATCAGCCCCAGCATTTT	NA	NA	TRBV7-2	TRBJ1-5
CASSLTWDTNTGELFF	TGTGCCAGCAGCTTGACGTGGGATACGAACACCGGGGAGCTGTTTTTT	NA	NA	TRBV5-6	TRBJ2-2
CASSPPISGNTIYF	TGTGCCAGTAGTCCACCCATATCTGGAAACACCATATATTTT	NA	NA	TRBV19	TRBJ1-3
CASSLLGGRKQFF	TGTGCCAGCAGTTTGTTGGGCGGGAGGAAGCAGTTCTTC	NA	TRBD2	TRBV28	TRBJ2-1
CASRPTGTGKTYEQYF	TGTGCCAGCAGACCGACGGGGACAGGGAAGACCTACGAGCAGTACTTC	NA	TRBD1	TRBV6-6	TRBJ2-7
CASSRGDSSNTEAFF	TGTGCCAGCAGCCGAGGGGACAGCTCGAACACTGAAGCTTTCTTT	NA	TRBD1	TRBV16	TRBJ1-1
CASSQGVLTYNEQFF	TGTGCCAGCAGCCAGGGGGTGCTAACTTACAATGAGCAGTTCTTC	NA	NA	TRBV4-2	TRBJ2-1
CASQGRGGYTF	TGTGCCAGCCAGGGGCGCGGTGGCTACACCTTC	NA	NA	TRBV6-5	TRBJ1-2
CASRARQGSESPLHF	TGTGCCAGCAGAGCGAGACAGGGATCGGAATCACCCCTCCACTTT	NA	TRBD1	TRBV2	TRBJ1-6
CASSQSSGTGELFF	TGTGCTAGCAGCCAGTCCAGTGGCACCGGGGAGCTGTTTTTT	NA	NA	TRBV7-7	TRBJ2-2
CASSAYRVDYGYTF	TGTGCCAGCAGCGCCTACAGGGTCGACTATGGCTACACCTTC	NA	NA	TRBV9	TRBJ1-2